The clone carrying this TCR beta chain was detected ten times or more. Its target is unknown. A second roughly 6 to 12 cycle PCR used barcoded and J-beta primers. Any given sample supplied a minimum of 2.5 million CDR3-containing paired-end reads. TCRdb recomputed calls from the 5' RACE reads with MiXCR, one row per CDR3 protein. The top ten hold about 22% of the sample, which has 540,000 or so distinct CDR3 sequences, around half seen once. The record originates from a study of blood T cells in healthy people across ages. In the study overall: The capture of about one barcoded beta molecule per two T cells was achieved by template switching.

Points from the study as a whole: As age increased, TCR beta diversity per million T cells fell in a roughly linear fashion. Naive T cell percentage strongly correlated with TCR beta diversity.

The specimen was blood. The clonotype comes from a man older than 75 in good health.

CDR3 protein: CASRTSPGTVYEQYF. The CDR3 coding sequence is TGTGCCAGCAGAACTAGCCCCGGGACAGTCTACGAGCAGTACTTC. The J gene is TRBJ2-7, the V gene TRBV6-5, with D perhaps TRBD1 (7 bases). V lost 6 bases and J 3 bases, leaving 18 bases between the germline ends. The CDR3 sequence is 15 residues long. CDR1 and CDR2 from the germline V gene are MNHEY and SVGAGI.